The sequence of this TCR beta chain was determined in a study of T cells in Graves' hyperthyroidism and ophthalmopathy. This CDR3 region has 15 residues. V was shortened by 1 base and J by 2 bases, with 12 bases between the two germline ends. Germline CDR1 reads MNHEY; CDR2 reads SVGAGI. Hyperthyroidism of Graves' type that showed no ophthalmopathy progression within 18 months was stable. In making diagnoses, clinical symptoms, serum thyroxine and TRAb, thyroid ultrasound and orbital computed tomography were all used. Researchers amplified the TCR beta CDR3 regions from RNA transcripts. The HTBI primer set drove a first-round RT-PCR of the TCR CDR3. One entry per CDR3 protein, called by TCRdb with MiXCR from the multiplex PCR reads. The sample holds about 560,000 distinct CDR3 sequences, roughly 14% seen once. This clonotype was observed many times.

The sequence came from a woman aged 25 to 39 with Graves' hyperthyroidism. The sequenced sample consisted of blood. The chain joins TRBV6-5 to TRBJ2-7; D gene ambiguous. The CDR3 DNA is TGTGCCAGCAGTTACTTACTGGCAGAAACCTACGAGCAGTACTTC. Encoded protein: CASSYLLAETYEQYF.